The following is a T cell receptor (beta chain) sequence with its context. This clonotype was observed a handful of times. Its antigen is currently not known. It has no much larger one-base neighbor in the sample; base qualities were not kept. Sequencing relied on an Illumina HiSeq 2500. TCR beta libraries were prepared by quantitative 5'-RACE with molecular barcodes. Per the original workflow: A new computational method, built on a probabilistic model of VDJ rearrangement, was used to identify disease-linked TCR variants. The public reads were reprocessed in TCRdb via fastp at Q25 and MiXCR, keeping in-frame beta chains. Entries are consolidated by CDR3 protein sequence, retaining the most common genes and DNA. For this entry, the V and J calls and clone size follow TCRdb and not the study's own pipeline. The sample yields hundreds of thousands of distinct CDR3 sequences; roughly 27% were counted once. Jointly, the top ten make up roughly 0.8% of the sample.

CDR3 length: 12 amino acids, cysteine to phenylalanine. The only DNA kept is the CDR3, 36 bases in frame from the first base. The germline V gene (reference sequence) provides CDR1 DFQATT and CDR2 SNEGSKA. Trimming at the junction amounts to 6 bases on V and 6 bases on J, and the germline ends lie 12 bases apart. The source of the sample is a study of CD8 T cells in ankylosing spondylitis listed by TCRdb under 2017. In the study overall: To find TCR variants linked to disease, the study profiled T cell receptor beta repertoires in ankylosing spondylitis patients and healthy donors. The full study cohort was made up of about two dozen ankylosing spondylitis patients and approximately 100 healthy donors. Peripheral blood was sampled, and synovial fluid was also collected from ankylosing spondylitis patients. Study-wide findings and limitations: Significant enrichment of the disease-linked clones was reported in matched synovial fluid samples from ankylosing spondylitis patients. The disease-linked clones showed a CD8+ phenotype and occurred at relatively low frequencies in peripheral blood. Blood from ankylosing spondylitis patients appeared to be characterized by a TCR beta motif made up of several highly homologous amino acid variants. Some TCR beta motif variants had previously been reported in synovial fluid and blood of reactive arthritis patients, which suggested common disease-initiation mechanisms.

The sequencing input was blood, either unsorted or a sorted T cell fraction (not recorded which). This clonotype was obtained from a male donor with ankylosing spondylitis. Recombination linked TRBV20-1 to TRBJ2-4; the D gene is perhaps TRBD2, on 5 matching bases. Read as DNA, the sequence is TGCAGTGCCGGAGGTGTTACAAACATTCAGTACTTC. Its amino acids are CSAGGVTNIQYF.